One and the same sample provided the 17 T cell receptor beta chains below, sequenced in a study of T-cell reconstitution after alpha-beta-depleted transplantation in children. During its preparation, the TCRbeta library received unique molecular identifiers. Each CDR3 protein gets one entry after TCRdb re-called the PCR reads with MiXCR. This sample has approximately 150,000 distinct CDR3 sequences, with about 9% found just once. Sequenced here: PBMCs, mostly from graft donor cells, sampled 180 days after TCRalphabeta/CD19-depleted stem cell transplant. These receptors were obtained from a female patient aged 2-9 years who had a stem cell transplant for congenital amegakaryocytic thrombocytopenia, so the T cells may come from the graft donor.

This clonotype has more than one count but fewer than ten. The CDR3 spells CATSEGSNTEAFF. CDR3 bases: TGTGCCACCAGTGAGGGCAGTAACACTGAAGCTTTCTTT. V is TRBV24-1 and J is TRBJ1-1, with D unresolved. The CDR3 length is 13 residues. The V end was cut by 4 bases, the J end by 2 bases, with 7 bases between. CDR1 KGHDR and CDR2 SFDVKD come from the germline V gene.

This sequence joins TRBV7-8 and TRBJ2-1; 10 nucleotides line up with TRBD2. The length of the CDR3 is 14 residues. J lost 3 bases, V lost 5 bases, and 1 base had no gene match. Per germline, CDR1 SGHVS and CDR2 FQNEAQ. The DNA for the CDR3 is TGTGCCAGCAGCCGACTAGCGGGCTACAATGAGCAGTTCTTC. It translates to CASSRLAGYNEQFF.

The chain employs TRBV7-2 and TRBJ2-2; the D is unclear. V lost 5 bases and J 1 base, leaving 8 bases between the germline ends. CDR3 size: 14 residues. Germline CDR1 is SGHTA and CDR2 is FQGNSA. Here the CDR3 reads CASSLLKNTGELFF. The CDR3 DNA is TGTGCCAGCAGCCTCCTAAAGAACACCGGGGAGCTGTTTTTT. Based on the CDR3 plus reference TRBV7-2 and TRBJ2-2, the full variable domain is GAGVSQSPSNKVTEKGKDVELRCDPISGHTALYWYRQSLGQGLEFLIYFQGNSAPDKSGLPSDRFSAERTGGSVSTLTIQRTQQEDSAVYLCASSLLKNTGELFFGEGSRLTVL.

This clonotype came up many times. The chain uses TRBV4-2 and TRBJ1-1, with 9 bases aligning to TRBD1. CDR3 size: 16 residues. The ends lost 6 bases at V and 1 base at J; junction bases unmatched: 9. CDR1 LGHNA and CDR2 YNFKEQ come from the germline V gene. The CDR3 sequence is CASSLFPGQGNTEAFF. CDR3 coding DNA: TGTGCCAGCAGTCTATTTCCGGGACAGGGGAACACTGAAGCTTTCTTT.

There are many counts of this clonotype. The chain joins TRBV6-5 to TRBJ2-3; D gene unclear. The germline V gene has CDR1 MNHEY and CDR2 SVGAGI. CDR3 length: 15 amino acids. V was trimmed by 5 bases and J by 2 bases, leaving 14 bases between them. CDR3 protein: CASSTRRANTDTQYF. The DNA of the CDR3 is TGTGCCAGCAGTACCCGGCGCGCTAACACAGATACGCAGTATTTT.

Ten or more counts support this clonotype. This rearrangement joins TRBV5-1 to TRBJ2-7; D tentatively fits TRBD1 or TRBD2 (5 bases each). From germline, CDR1 is SGHRS and CDR2 YFSETQ. The length of the CDR3 is 14 residues. V lost 4 bases and J lost 5, with 16 bases in between. The CDR3 coding sequence is TGCGCCAGCAGCCCGGGACCGTCTTCCCACGAGCAGTACTTC. This translates into CASSPGPSSHEQYF.

Many counts were recorded for this clonotype. The V and J genes are TRBV20-1 and TRBJ1-5; maybe TRBD1 (5 bases). Germline V gene data show CDR1 as DFQATT and CDR2 as SNEGSKA (reference sequence). The V end lost 2 bases, the J end lost 7 bases, and 12 bases lay between the germline ends. The CDR3 is 13 amino acids. CDR3 sequence: CSARNFRGQPQHF. CDR3 bases: TGCAGTGCTAGAAATTTCCGGGGCCAGCCCCAGCATTTT.

This clonotype has a count of ten or more. The rearrangement links TRBV6-1 to TRBJ1-5, with D perhaps TRBD1 (5 bases). The CDR3 consists of 14 residues. Germline CDR1 reads MNHNS; CDR2 reads SASEGT. Trimming took 7 bases from V and 3 from J, leaving 13 bases between them. CDR3 loop: CASTGTVLNQPQHF. CDR3 in DNA: TGTGCCAGCACCGGGACGGTACTCAATCAGCCCCAGCATTTT.

This clonotype was counted ten times or more. This chain joins TRBV12-3 or TRBV12-4 and TRBJ2-7, with a weak D call TRBD2 (6 bases). The V and J ends lost 5 bases and 6 bases respectively, with 14 bases between them. This CDR3 contains 13 residues. The CDR3 sequence: CASSLTGLREQYF. For the CDR3, the DNA is TGTGCCAGCAGTCTAACGGGACTTCGCGAGCAGTACTTC.

This clonotype was observed at least ten times. This chain connects TRBV29-1 to TRBJ2-1, with D possibly TRBD2 on 5 matching bases. The germline V gene encodes CDR1 SQVTM and CDR2 ANQGSEA. V gave up 6 bases and J gave up 6 bases, with 15 bases separating them. The CDR3 is made up of 13 amino acids. CDR3 protein: CSVTSFPFNEQFF. The CDR3 DNA follows: TGCAGCGTAACTAGTTTTCCCTTCAATGAGCAGTTCTTC.

This clonotype was observed a handful of times. J is TRBJ2-1 and V is TRBV2; TRBD1 is a possible D gene (5 bases). Looked up from germline, CDR1 is SNHLY and CDR2 is FYNNEI. The CDR3 loop spans 13 amino acids. V lost 4 bases and J lost 5, with 9 bases in between. As DNA, the CDR3 is TGTGCCAGCAGTGGTGGACAACACAATGAGCAGTTCTTC. This sequence encodes CASSGGQHNEQFF.

In this sample, this clonotype turned up many times. This chain uses TRBV5-1 with TRBJ1-2; D unclear. Trimming cost V 0 bases and J 5 bases, with 11 bases left between them. The CDR3 is made up of 14 amino acids. Germline V gene lookup returns CDR1 SGHRS and CDR2 YFSETQ. CDR3 protein: CASSLEGLLYGYTF. CDR3 in DNA: TGCGCCAGCAGCTTGGAGGGCCTTCTGTATGGCTACACCTTC. The full variable domain, with the rest looked up from reference TRBV5-1 and TRBJ1-2, is KAGVTQTPRYLIKTRGQQVTLSCSPISGHRSVSWYQQTPGQGLQFLFEYFSETQRNKGNFPGRFSGRQFSNSRSEMNVSTLELGDSALYLCASSLEGLLYGYTFGSGTRLTVV.

This chain links TRBV6-5 with TRBJ2-1, with 9 bases that match TRBD2. Looked up from germline, CDR1 is MNHEY and CDR2 is SVGAGI. The trim removed 6 bases at V and 9 bases at J, leaving 21 bases unmatched. The CDR3 has 18 amino acids. CDR3 sequence: CASSYRRAGRLAGREQFF. The CDR3 nucleotides read TGTGCCAGCAGCTACCGGAGGGCAGGGCGGCTAGCGGGACGTGAGCAGTTCTTC.

This clonotype was recorded at least ten times. This rearrangement joins TRBV6-5 to TRBJ1-3, with no clear D. The CDR3 length is 11 residues. Germline-derived CDR1 and CDR2 are MNHEY and SVGAGI. Trimming cost V 6 bases and J 2 bases, with 2 bases left between them. The CDR3 is CASRTGNTIYF. DNA for the CDR3: TGTGCCAGCAGAACTGGAAACACCATATATTTT.

This clonotype was detected many times. The chain links TRBV20-1 to TRBJ2-7; TRBD2 is a possible D gene (6 bases). The V and J ends lost 2 bases and 3 bases respectively, with 11 bases between them. There are 13 residues in the CDR3. Germline-derived CDR1 and CDR2 are DFQATT and SNEGSKA (reference sequence). CDR3 residues: CSARTSFDYEQYF. CDR3 nucleotide sequence: TGCAGTGCTAGAACTAGCTTTGACTACGAGCAGTACTTC.

The chain carries TRBV20-1 and TRBJ1-5, with a possible D match to TRBD1 (6 bases). V lost 6 bases and J lost 0, with 12 bases in between. The CDR3 spans 14 residues. From germline, CDR1 is DFQATT and CDR2 SNEGSKA (reference sequence). The CDR3 is CSAWTAISNQPQHF. In nucleotides, the CDR3 is TGCAGTGCATGGACAGCTATTAGCAATCAGCCCCAGCATTTT.

This clonotype was seen at least ten times. V is TRBV28 and J is TRBJ1-4; possible D gene TRBD1, 5 bases. This CDR3 region has 12 residues. The V end was cut by 3 bases, the J end by 8 bases, with 7 bases between. Germline CDR1 and CDR2: MDHEN and SYDVKM. DNA for the CDR3: TGTGCCAGCAGTTTCAGGGTCGAAAAACTGTTTTTT. It encodes CASSFRVEKLFF.